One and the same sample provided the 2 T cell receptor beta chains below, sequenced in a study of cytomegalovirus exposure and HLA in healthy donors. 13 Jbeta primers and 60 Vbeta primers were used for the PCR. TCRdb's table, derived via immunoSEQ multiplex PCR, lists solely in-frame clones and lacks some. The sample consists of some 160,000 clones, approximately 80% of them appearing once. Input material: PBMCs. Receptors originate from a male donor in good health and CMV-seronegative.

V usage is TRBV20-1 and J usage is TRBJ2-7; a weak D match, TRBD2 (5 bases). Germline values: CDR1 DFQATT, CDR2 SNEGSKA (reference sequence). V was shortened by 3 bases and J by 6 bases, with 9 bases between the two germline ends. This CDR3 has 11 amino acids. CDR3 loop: CSASNGGEQYF. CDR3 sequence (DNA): TGCAGTGCTAGCAATGGAGGCGAGCAGTACTTC.

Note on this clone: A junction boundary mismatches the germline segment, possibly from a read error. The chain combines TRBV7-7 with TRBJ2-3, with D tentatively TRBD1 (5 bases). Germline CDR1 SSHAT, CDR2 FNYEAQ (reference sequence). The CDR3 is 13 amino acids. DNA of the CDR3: TGTGCTAGCAGCGATGGGGCCAAAGGTACGCAGTATTTT. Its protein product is CASSDGAKGTQYF.